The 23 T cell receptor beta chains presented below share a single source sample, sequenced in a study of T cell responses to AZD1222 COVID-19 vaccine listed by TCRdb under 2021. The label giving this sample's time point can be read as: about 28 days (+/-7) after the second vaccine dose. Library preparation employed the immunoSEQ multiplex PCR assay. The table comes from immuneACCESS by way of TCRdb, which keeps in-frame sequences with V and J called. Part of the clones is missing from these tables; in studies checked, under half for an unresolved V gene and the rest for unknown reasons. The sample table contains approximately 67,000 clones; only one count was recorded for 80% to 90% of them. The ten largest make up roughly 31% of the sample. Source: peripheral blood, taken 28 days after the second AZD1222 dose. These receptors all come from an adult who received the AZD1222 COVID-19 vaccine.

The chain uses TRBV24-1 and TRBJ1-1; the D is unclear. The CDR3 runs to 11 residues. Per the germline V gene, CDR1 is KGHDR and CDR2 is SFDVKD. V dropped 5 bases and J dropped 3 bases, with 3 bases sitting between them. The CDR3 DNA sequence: TGTGCCACCAGTGGGGACACTGAAGCTTTCTTT. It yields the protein CATSGDTEAFF.

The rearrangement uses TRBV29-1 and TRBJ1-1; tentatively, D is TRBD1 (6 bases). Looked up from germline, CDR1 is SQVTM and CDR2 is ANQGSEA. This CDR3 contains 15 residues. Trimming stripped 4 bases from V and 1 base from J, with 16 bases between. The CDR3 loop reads CSVGFSAQGNTEAFF. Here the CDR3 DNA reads TGCAGCGTTGGATTCTCGGCACAGGGGAACACTGAAGCTTTCTTT.

Written as DNA, the CDR3 is TGCGCCAGCAGCCAAGATCGGATTGGTGGGGGAGAAAAACTGTTTTTT. This encodes CASSQDRIGGGEKLFF. The rearrangement joins TRBV4-3 to TRBJ1-4; D might be TRBD1 (5 bases). Germline loops: CDR1 LGHNA, CDR2 YSLEER. The CDR3 runs to 16 residues. V lost 0 bases, J lost 8 bases, and 16 bases lay in between.

The CDR3 spells CASSWGLAADTQYF. CDR3 sequence (DNA): TGTGCCAGCAGCTGGGGACTAGCAGCAGATACGCAGTATTTT. This chain uses TRBV7-2 with TRBJ2-3, with 9 bases matching TRBD2. V shed 4 bases and J 4 bases; nucleotides not matched to a gene: 3. The CDR3 runs 14 residues. The germline V gene encodes CDR1 SGHTA and CDR2 FQGNSA.

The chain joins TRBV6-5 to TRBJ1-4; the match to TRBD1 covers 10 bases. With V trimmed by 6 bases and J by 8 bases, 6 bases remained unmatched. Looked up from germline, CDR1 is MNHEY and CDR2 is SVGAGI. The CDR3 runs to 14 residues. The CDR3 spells CASRWTGGEEKLFF. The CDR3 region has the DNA TGTGCCAGCAGATGGACAGGGGGTGAAGAAAAACTGTTTTTT.

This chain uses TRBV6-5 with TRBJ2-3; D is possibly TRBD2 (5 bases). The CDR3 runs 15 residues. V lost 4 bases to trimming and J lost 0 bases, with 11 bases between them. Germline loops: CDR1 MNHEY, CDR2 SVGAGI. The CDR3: CASSSSGTSTDTQYF. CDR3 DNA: TGTGCCAGCAGTTCAAGCGGTACTAGCACAGATACGCAGTATTTT.

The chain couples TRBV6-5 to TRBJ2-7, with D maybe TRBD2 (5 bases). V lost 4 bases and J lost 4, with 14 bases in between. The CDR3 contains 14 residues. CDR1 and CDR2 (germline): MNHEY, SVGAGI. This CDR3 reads CASSSRHQRYEQYF. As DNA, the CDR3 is TGTGCCAGCAGTTCAAGACACCAGCGGTACGAGCAGTACTTC.

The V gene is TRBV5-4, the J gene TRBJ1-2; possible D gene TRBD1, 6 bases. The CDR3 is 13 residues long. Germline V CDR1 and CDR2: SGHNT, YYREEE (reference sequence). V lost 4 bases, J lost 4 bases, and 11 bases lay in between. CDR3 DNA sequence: TGTGCCAGCAGCCCGGGGACAACCTATGGCTACACCTTC. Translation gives CASSPGTTYGYTF. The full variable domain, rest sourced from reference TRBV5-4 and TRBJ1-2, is ETGVTQSPTHLIKTRGQQVTLRCSSQSGHNTVSWYQQALGQGPQFIFQYYREEENGRGNFPPRFSGLQFPNYSSELNVNALELDDSALYLCASSPGTTYGYTFGSGTRLTVV.

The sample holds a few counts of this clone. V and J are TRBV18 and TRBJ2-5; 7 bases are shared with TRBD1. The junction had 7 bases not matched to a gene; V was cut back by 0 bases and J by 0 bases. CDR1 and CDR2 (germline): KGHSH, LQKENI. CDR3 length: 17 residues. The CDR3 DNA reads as TGTGCCAGCTCACCACCGACAGGGTCGGAGTACCAAGAGACCCAGTACTTC. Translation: CASSPPTGSEYQETQYF.

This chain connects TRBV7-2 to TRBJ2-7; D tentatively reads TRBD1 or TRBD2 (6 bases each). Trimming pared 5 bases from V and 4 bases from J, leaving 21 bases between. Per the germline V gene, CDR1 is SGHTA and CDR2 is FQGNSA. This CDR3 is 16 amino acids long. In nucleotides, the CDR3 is TGTGCCAGCAGCCCCCTCGGGACGGGGGCCCTTTACGAGCAGTACTTC. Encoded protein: CASSPLGTGALYEQYF.

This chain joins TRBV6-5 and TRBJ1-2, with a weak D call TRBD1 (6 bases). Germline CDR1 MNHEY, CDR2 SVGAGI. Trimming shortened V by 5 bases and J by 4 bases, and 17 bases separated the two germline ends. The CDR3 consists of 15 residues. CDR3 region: CASSPTGGRIYGYTF. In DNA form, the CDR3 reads TGTGCCAGCAGTCCCACGGGGGGCAGGATCTATGGCTACACCTTC.

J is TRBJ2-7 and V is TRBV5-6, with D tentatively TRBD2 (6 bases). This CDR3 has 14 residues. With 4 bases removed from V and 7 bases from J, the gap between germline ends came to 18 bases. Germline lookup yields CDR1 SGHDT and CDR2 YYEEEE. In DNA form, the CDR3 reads TGTGCCAGCAGCCCGGCTAGCGCGGAGAGGGAGCAGTACTTC. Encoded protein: CASSPASAEREQYF.

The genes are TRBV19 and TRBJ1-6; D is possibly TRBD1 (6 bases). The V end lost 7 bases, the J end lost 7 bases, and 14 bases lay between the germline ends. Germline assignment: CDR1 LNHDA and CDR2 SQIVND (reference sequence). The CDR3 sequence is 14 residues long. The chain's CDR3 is CASTSGDTNSPLHF. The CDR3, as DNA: TGTGCCAGTACCTCCGGGGACACCAATTCACCCCTCCACTTT.

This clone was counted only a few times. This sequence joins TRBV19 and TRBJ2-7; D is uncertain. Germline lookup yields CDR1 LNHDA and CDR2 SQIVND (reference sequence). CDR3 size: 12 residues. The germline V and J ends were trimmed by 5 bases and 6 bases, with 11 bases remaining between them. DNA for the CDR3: TGTGCCAGTAGTGCAGGCGGTTCCGAGCAGTACTTC. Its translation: CASSAGGSEQYF.

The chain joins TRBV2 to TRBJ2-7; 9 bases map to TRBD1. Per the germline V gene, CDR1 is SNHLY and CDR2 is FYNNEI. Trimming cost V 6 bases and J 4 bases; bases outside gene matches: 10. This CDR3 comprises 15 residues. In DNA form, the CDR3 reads TGTGCCAGCAGATTAAATCCGGGACAGGGTTACGAGCAGTACTTC. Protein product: CASRLNPGQGYEQYF.

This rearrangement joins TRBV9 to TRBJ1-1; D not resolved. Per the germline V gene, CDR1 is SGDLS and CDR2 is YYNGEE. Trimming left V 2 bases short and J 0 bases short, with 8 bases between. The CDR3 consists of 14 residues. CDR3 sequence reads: CASSVGRMNTEAFF. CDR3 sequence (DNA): TGTGCCAGCAGCGTGGGCAGAATGAACACTGAAGCTTTCTTT. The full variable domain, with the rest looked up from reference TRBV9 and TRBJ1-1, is DSGVTQTPKHLITATGQRVTLRCSPRSGDLSVYWYQQSLDQGLQFLIQYYNGEERAKGNILERFSAQQFPDLHSELNLSSLELGDSALYFCASSVGRMNTEAFFGQGTRLTVV.

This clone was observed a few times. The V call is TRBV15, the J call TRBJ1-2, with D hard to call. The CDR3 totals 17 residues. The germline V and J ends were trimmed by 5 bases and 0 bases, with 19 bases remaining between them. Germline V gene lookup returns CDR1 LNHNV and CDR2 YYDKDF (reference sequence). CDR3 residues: CATSGPGRQSSNYGYTF. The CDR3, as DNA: TGTGCCACCAGCGGGCCGGGCCGCCAGTCCTCTAACTATGGCTACACCTTC.

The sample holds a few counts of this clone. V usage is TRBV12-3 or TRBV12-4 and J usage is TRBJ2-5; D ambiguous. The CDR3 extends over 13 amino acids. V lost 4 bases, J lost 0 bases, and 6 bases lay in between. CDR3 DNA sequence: TGTGCCAGCAGTTATTTCAACCAAGAGACCCAGTACTTC. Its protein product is CASSYFNQETQYF.

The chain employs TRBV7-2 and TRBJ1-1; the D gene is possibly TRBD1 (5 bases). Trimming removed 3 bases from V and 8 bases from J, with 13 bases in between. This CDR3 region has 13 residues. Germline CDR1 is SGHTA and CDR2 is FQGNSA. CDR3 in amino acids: CASSFSRGPEAFF. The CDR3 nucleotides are TGTGCCAGCAGCTTTTCACGGGGACCCGAAGCTTTCTTT.

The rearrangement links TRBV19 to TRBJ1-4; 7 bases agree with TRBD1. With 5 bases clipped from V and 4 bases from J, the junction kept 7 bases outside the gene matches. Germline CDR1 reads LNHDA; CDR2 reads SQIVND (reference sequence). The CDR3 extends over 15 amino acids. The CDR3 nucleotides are TGTGCCAGTAGTCCTTCCGGGACAGTTAATGAAAAACTGTTTTTT. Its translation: CASSPSGTVNEKLFF.

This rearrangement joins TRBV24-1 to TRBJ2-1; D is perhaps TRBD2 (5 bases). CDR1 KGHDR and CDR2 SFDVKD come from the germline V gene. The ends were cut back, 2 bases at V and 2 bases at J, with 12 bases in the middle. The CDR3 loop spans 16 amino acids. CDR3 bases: TGTGCCACCAGTGATTGGACCGAGGGTACCTACAATGAGCAGTTCTTC. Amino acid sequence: CATSDWTEGTYNEQFF.

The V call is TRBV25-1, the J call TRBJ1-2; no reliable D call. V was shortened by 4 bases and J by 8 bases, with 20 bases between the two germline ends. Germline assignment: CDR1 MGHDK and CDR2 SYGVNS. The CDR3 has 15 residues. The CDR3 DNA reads TGTGCCAGCAGTGCCATCGGGGAAACCATGGGCGGCTACACCTTC. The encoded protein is CASSAIGETMGGYTF.

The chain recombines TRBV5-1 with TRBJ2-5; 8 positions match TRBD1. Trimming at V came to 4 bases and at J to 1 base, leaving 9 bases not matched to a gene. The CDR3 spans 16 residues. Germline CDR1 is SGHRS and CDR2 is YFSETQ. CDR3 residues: CASSKNTGTGQETQYF. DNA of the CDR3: TGCGCCAGCAGCAAAAACACCGGGACAGGCCAAGAGACCCAGTACTTC. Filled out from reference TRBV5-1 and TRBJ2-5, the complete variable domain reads KAGVTQTPRYLIKTRGQQVTLSCSPISGHRSVSWYQQTPGQGLQFLFEYFSETQRNKGNFPGRFSGRQFSNSRSEMNVSTLELGDSALYLCASSKNTGTGQETQYFGPGTRLLVL.